This TCR beta chain was profiled in a study of T cells in Graves' hyperthyroidism and ophthalmopathy. Overall study findings and caveats: Model output signaled ophthalmopathy a median 6.5 months ahead of onset.

Amplified TCR beta CDR3 regions derived from RNA transcripts. Primed by the HTBI set, a first-round RT-PCR was run on the TCR CDR3. TCRdb recomputed calls from the multiplex PCR reads with MiXCR, one row per CDR3 protein. The data contain 610,000 or so distinct CDR3 sequences, around 45% of them singletons. No progression to ophthalmopathy during 18 months of follow-up defined stable disease. Patients were excluded because of uncontrolled infection, other autoimmune disease, pregnancy or lactation. This clonotype was found many times. The antigen is not known. Germline loops: CDR1 MNHEY, CDR2 SVGAGI. There are 13 residues in the CDR3. V lost 6 bases to trimming and J lost 2 bases, with 11 bases between them.

This chain connects TRBV6-5 to TRBJ2-7; no clear D. Sequenced input: peripheral blood or thyroid tissue (not recorded which). The sequence came from a woman in her late teens or twenties with Graves' hyperthyroidism. CDR3 in DNA: TGTGCCAGCAGCCGTGGTTCCCCCTACGAGCAGTACTTC. Protein product: CASSRGSPYEQYF.